Listed below are T cell receptor beta chains from one sample, sequenced in a study of blood T cell repertoires in COVID-19. Generated by immunoSEQ multiplex PCR, the TCRdb table keeps only in-frame clones and is missing some. This table has 130,000 or so clones, around 88% appearing once. Sequencing input: peripheral blood. Receptors originate from a man aged 45 to 65 with acute or convalescent COVID-19. The CDR3 runs from the conserved cysteine through the conserved F or W. The order of the fields is V gene, clone size, J gene, D gene, CDR3 protein, CDR3 DNA. The D gene is left open where the match is weak. Clone size is shown for a subset of rows, as once, few, many or a class of expanded clone.

>TRBV5-1|-|TRBJ1-6|TRBD1
CASSRTGTGNSPLHF
TGCGCCAGCAGCCGGACCGGGACAGGGAATTCACCCCTCCACTTT
>TRBV2|-|TRBJ1-2|TRBD1
CASSPDRGWGGYTF
TGTGCCAGCAGCCCCGACAGGGGGTGGGGTGGCTACACCTTC
>TRBV20-1|-|TRBJ2-3|-
CSVQKTDTQYF
TGCAGTGTCCAGAAAACGGATACGCAGTATTTT
>TRBV7-2|-|TRBJ2-1|TRBD1
CASSSYRGYNEQFF
TGTGCCAGCAGCTCCTACAGGGGCTACAATGAGCAGTTCTTC
>TRBV2|-|TRBJ2-7|-
CASSVRLVLSEQYF
TGTGCCAGCAGTGTCCGACTAGTTTTATCCGAGCAGTACTTC
>TRBV28|-|TRBJ1-5|TRBD1
CASGTGGFSNQPQHF
TGTGCCAGCGGGACAGGGGGTTTTAGCAATCAGCCCCAGCATTTT
>TRBV18|many|TRBJ1-2|-
CASSPLSGGASGYTF
TGTGCCAGCTCACCCCTGAGTGGGGGGGCGAGTGGCTACACCTTC
>TRBV2|-|TRBJ1-1|-
CASSDRGRAVGAFF
TGTGCCAGCAGTGACCGGGGTAGGGCAGTTGGCGCTTTCTTT
>TRBV7-8|-|TRBJ1-5|-
CASTPSGGWGNQPQHF
TGTGCCAGCACCCCCTCGGGGGGTTGGGGCAATCAGCCCCAGCATTTT
>TRBV7-9|-|TRBJ1-1|-
CASSVGQNTEAFF
TGTGCCAGCAGCGTTGGACAGAACACTGAAGCTTTCTTT
>TRBV5-4|-|TRBJ2-1|TRBD2
CASSLASGGISYNEQFF
TGTGCCAGCAGCTTGGCTAGCGGGGGGATATCCTACAATGAGCAGTTCTTC
>TRBV29-1|-|TRBJ2-7|TRBD1
CSVVQGVHEQYF
TGCAGCGTTGTCCAGGGGGTCCACGAGCAGTACTTC
>TRBV4-1|-|TRBJ2-3|TRBD2
CASSQVGGTDTQYF
TGCGCCAGCAGCCAAGTGGGGGGGACAGATACGCAGTATTTT
>TRBV7-2|-|TRBJ2-5|TRBD1
CASSPRTGGRETQYF
TGTGCCAGCAGCCCGAGGACAGGGGGTCGCGAGACCCAGTACTTC
>TRBV7-3|-|TRBJ1-1|-
CASSRGAALDTEAFF
TGTGCCAGCAGCCGCGGTGCAGCGCTAGACACTGAAGCTTTCTTT
>TRBV29-1|-|TRBJ1-1|-
CSVEDSNTEAFF
TGCAGCGTTGAAGACAGTAACACTGAAGCTTTCTTT
>TRBV7-2|-|TRBJ1-3|-
CASSTERGNTIYF
TGTGCCAGCAGCACTGAGAGGGGAAACACCATATATTTT
>TRBV28|-|TRBJ1-2|TRBD1
CASRGQGAAGYGYTF
TGTGCCAGCAGAGGACAGGGGGCTGCGGGCTATGGCTACACCTTC
>TRBV11-1|-|TRBJ2-2|TRBD2
CASSLPSGTNTGELFF
TGTGCCAGCAGCTTACCTAGCGGGACGAACACCGGGGAGCTGTTTTTT
>TRBV7-2|-|TRBJ1-4|TRBD1
CASSLDRGGEKLFF
TGTGCCAGCAGCTTAGACAGGGGAGGTGAAAAACTGTTTTTT
>TRBV6-5|-|TRBJ2-3|-
CASSFAADTDTQYF
TGTGCCAGCAGTTTCGCAGCGGACACAGATACGCAGTATTTT
>TRBV2|-|TRBJ1-2|-
CASSWGGATDGYTF
TGTGCCAGCAGTTGGGGTGGGGCCACGGATGGCTACACCTTC